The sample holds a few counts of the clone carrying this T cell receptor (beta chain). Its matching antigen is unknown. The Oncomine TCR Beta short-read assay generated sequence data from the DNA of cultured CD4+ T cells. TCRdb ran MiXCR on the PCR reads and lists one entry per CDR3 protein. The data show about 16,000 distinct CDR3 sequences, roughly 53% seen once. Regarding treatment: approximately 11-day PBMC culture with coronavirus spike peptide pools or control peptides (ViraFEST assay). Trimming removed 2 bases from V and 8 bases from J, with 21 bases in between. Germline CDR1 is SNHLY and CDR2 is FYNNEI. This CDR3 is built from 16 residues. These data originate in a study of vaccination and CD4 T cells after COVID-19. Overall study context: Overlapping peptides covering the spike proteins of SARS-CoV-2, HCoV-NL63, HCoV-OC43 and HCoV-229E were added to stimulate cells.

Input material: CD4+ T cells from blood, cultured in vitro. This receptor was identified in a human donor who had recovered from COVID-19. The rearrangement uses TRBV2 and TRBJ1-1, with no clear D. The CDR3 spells CASSETPSLRRAEAFF. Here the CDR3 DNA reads TGTGCCAGCAGTGAAACCCCCAGCCTACGACGAGCAGAAGCTTTCTTT.